The clone carrying this T cell receptor beta chain occurred many times. The target antigen is unknown. This may be a read error: a much more frequent sequence differs by one nucleotide. Via MiXCR, TCRdb re-called the multiplex PCR reads, giving one row per CDR3 protein. The table shows about 21,000 distinct CDR3 sequences, with roughly 50% occurring only once. The data were taken from a study of breast tumors, draining lymph nodes, adjacent tissues. The study, taken as a whole, reports: Tumor TCR diversity was below lymph nodes but above nontumor tissue.

CDR1 SGHKS and CDR2 YYEKEE come from the germline V gene (reference sequence). Between the trimmed V and J ends, which lost 2 bases and 0 bases, there was a span of 9 bases. The CDR3 sequence is 14 residues long. The sequencing sample was made of breast tumor tissue. This clonotype was sampled from a female donor with breast cancer. Some clones in this sample may be carry-over from other donors' samples. J is TRBJ2-7 and V is TRBV5-5; no clear D. CDR3 protein: CASSFDVSSYEQYF. The CDR3 DNA sequence: TGTGCCAGCAGCTTTGATGTATCCTCCTACGAGCAGTACTTC.